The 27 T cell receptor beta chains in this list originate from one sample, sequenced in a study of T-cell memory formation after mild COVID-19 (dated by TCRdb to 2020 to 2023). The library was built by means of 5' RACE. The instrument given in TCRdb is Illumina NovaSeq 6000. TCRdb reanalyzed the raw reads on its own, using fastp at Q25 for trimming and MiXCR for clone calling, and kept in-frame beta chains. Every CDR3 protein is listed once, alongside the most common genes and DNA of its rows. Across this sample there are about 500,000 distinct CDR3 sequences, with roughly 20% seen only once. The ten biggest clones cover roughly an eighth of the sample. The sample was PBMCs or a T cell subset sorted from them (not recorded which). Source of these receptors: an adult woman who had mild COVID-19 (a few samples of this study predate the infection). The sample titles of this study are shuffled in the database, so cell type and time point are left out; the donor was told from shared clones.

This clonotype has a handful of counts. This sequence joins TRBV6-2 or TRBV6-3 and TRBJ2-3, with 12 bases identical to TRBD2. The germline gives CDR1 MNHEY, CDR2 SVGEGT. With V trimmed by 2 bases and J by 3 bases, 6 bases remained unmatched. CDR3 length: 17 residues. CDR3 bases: TGTGCCAGCAGTTACCAGACTAGCGGGAGTTGGACAGATACGCAGTATTTT. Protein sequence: CASSYQTSGSWTDTQYF.

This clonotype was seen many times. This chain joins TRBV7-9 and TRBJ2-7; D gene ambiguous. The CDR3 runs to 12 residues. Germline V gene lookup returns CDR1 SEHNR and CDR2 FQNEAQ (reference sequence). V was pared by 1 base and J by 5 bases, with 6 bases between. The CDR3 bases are TGTGCCAGCAGCTTAGACTGGGACGAGCAGTACTTC. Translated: CASSLDWDEQYF.

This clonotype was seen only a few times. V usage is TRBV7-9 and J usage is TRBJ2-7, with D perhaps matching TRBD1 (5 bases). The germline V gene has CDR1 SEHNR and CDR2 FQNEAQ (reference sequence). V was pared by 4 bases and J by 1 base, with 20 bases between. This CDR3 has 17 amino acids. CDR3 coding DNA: TGTGCCAGCAGCTCCCCAGGGATAGCTGACTCGTCCTACGAGCAGTACTTC. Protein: CASSSPGIADSSYEQYF.

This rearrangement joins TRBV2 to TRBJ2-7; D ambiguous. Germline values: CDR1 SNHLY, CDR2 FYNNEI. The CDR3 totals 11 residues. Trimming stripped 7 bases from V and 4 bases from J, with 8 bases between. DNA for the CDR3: TGTGCCAGCAATGGTGAATACGAGCAGTACTTC. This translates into CASNGEYEQYF.

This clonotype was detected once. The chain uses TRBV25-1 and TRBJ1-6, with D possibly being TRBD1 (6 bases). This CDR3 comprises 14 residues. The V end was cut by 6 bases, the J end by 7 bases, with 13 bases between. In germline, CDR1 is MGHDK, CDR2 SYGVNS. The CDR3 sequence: CASRTGQFNSPLHF. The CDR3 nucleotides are TGTGCCAGCAGGACCGGACAGTTCAATTCACCCCTCCACTTT.

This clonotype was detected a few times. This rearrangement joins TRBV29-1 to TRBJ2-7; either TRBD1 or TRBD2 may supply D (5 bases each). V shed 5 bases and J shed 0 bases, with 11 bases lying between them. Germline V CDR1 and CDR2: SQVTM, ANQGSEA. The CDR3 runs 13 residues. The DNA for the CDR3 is TGCAGCGTTATAGGGACCAGCTCCTACGAGCAGTACTTC. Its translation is CSVIGTSSYEQYF.

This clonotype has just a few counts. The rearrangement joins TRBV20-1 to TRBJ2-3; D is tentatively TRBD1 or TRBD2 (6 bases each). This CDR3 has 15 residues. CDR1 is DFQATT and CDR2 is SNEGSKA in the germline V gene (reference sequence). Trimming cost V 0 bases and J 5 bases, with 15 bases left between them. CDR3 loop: CSARDRGGNLDTQYF. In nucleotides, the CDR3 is TGCAGTGCTAGAGATCGAGGGGGGAATTTAGATACGCAGTATTTT.

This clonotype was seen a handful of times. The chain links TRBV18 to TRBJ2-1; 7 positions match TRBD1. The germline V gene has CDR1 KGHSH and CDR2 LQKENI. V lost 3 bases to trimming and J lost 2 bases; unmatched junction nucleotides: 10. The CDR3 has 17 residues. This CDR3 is CASSPGPTGSTYNEQFF. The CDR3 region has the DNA TGTGCCAGCTCACCGGGGCCGACAGGGAGTACCTACAATGAGCAGTTCTTC.

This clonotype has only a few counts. The CDR3 here is CASSLAPIGVGANVLTF. For the CDR3, the DNA is TGCGCCAGCAGCTTGGCCCCAATAGGGGTTGGGGCCAACGTCCTGACTTTC. J is TRBJ2-6 and V is TRBV5-1; weak D call: TRBD1 (5 bases). This CDR3 spans 17 amino acids. CDR1 and CDR2 (germline): SGHRS, YFSETQ. V lost 0 bases to trimming and J lost 3 bases, with 13 bases between them. Supplemented by reference TRBV5-1 and TRBJ2-6, the full variable domain reads KAGVTQTPRYLIKTRGQQVTLSCSPISGHRSVSWYQQTPGQGLQFLFEYFSETQRNKGNFPGRFSGRQFSNSRSEMNVSTLELGDSALYLCASSLAPIGVGANVLTFGAGSRLTVL.

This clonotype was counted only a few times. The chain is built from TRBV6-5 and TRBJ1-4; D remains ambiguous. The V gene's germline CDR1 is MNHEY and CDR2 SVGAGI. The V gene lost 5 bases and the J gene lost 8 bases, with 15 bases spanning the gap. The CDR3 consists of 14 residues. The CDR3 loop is CASSLAYPGEKLFF. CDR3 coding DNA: TGTGCCAGCAGTCTCGCTTATCCGGGGGAAAAACTGTTTTTT.

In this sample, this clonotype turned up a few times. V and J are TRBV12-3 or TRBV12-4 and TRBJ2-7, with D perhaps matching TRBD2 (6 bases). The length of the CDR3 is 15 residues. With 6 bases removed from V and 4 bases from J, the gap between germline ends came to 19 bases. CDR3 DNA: TGTGCCAGCAGCCGAGGGACTTCGTTACGTTACGAGCAGTACTTC. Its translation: CASSRGTSLRYEQYF.

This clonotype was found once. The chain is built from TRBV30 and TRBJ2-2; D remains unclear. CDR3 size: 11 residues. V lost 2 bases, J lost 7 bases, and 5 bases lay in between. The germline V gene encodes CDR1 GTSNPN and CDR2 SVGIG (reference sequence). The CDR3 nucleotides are TGTGCCTGGAGTTGGAACGGGGAGCTGTTTTTT. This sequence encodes CAWSWNGELFF.

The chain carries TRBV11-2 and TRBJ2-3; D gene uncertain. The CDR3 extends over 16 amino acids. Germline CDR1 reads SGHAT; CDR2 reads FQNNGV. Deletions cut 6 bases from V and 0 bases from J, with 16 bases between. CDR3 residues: CASRPIPDLSTDTQYF. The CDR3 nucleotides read TGTGCCAGCAGGCCCATCCCCGACCTTAGCACAGATACGCAGTATTTT.

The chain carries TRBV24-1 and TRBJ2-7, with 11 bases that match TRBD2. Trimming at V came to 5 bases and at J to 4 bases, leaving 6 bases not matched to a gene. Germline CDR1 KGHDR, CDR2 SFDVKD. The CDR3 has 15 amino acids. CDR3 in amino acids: CATSGTSGRTYEQYF. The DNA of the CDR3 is TGTGCCACCAGTGGCACTAGCGGGAGAACGTACGAGCAGTACTTC.

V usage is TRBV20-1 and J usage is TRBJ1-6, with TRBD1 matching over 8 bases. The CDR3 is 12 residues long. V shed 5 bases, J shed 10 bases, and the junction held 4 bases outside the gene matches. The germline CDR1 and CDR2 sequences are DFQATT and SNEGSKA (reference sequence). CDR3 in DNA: TGCAGTGCTCGGACAGGGCAGTCACCCCTCCACTTT. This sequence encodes CSARTGQSPLHF.

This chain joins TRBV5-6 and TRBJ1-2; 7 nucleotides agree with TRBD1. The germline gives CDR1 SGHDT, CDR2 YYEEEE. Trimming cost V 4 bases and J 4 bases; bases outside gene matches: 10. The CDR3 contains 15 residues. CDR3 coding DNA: TGTGCCAGCAGCACATGGACAGGCCCATTCTATGGCTACACCTTC. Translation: CASSTWTGPFYGYTF.

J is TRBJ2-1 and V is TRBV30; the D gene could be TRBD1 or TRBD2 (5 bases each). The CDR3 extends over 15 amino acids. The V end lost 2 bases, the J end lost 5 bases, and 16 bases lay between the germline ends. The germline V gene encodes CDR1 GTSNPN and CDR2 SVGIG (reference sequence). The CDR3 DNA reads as TGTGCCTGGAGTTCGAGTGCCCGGGGCGACAATGAGCAGTTCTTC. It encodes CAWSSSARGDNEQFF.

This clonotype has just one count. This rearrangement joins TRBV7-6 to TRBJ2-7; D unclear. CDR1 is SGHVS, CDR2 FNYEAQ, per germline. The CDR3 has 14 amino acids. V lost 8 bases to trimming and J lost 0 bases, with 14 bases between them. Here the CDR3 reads CASLVDPYSYEQYF. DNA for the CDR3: TGTGCCAGCCTCGTGGATCCCTACTCCTACGAGCAGTACTTC.

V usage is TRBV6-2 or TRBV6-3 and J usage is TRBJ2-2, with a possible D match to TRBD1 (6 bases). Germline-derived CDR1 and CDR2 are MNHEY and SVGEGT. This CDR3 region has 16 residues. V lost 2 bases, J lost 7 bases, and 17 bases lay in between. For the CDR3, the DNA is TGTGCCAGCAGTTACGCAGACAGGATTGGTGGCGGGGAGCTGTTTTTT. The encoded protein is CASSYADRIGGGELFF.

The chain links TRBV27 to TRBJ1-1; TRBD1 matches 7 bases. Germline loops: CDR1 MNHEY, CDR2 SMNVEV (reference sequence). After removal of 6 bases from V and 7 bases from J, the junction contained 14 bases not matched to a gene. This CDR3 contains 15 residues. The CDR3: CASRGGRVNAGEAFF. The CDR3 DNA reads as TGTGCCAGCAGAGGGGGCCGGGTGAACGCGGGTGAAGCTTTCTTT.

DNA of the CDR3: TGTGCCAGCTCACCACCGAGTCGGCAGGTGGCTTTCTTT. It is translated as CASSPPSRQVAFF. The rearrangement uses TRBV18 and TRBJ1-1; D gene unclear. CDR1 and CDR2 from the germline V gene are KGHSH and LQKENI. The CDR3 has 13 amino acids. V was cut by 0 bases and J by 11 bases, with 13 bases left in between.

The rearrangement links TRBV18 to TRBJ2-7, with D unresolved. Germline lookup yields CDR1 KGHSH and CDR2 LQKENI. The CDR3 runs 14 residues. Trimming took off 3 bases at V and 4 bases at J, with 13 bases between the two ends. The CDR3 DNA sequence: TGTGCCAGCTCACCGGGCAGCACTGCTTACGAGCAGTACTTC. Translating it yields CASSPGSTAYEQYF.

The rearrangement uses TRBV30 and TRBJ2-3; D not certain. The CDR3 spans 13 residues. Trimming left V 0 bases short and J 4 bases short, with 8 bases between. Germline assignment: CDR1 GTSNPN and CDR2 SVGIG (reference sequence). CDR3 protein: CAWSVRSSDTQYF. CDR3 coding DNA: TGTGCCTGGAGTGTACGGAGTTCAGATACGCAGTATTTT.

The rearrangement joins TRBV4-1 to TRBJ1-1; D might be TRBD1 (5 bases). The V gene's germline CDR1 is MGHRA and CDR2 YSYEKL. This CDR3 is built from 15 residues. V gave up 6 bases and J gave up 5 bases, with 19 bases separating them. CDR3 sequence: CASRSNQGVGTEAFF. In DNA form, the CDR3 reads TGCGCCAGCAGATCGAATCAAGGGGTGGGGACTGAAGCTTTCTTT.

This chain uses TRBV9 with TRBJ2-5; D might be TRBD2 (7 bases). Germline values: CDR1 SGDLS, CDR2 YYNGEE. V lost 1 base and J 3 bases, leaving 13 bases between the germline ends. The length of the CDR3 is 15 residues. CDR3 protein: CASSVLEGGKETQYF. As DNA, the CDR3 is TGTGCCAGCAGCGTATTGGAGGGGGGGAAAGAGACCCAGTACTTC.

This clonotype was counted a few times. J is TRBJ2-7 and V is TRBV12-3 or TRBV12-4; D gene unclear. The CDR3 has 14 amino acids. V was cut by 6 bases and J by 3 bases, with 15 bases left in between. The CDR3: CASSPPLADYEQYF. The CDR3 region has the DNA TGTGCCAGCAGCCCACCCCTGGCAGACTACGAGCAGTACTTC.

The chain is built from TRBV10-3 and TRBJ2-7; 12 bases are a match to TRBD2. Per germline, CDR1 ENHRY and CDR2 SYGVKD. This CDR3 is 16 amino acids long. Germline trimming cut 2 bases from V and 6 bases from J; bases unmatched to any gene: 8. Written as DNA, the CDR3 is TGTGCCATCAGTGAGAAGACTAGCGGGGGCGCGTCCGAGCAGTACTTC. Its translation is CAISEKTSGGASEQYF.